This T cell receptor (beta chain) was captured in a study of blood T cell repertoires in COVID-19. In the authors' methods: Using reference gene primer amplification, nucleated cell counts were estimated. Profiling relied on immunoSEQ multiplex PCR, and the TCRdb table lists in-frame clones only, not all of them. V, J and clone size reflect that table, while D and trimming were determined from the DNA. The sample lists 30,000 to 40,000 clones, approximately 92% occurring once. The sample holds one count of this clone. With V trimmed by 5 bases and J by 4 bases, 9 bases remained unmatched. This CDR3 comprises 15 residues. CDR1 is KGHDR and CDR2 is SFDVKD in the germline V gene.

The sequencing sample was made of peripheral blood. The V and J genes are TRBV24-1 and TRBJ1-2; TRBD1 matches 7 bases. The TCR sequence derives from an elderly woman with acute or convalescent COVID-19. As DNA, the CDR3 is TGTGCCACCAGTGCTATAACCGGGACAGCCTATGGCTACACCTTC. Translating gives CATSAITGTAYGYTF.